These 30 T cell receptor beta chains were sequenced from one sample in a study of blood T cells in healthy people across ages (dated by TCRdb to 2015 to 2017). Library preparation used 5' RACE. Data came from an Illumina HiSeq 2500. The second PCR ran for about 7 to 11 cycles and used a J-beta primer mix along with a sample-barcoded 5' primer. TCRdb ran its own pipeline on the public reads, namely fastp trimming at Q25 and MiXCR clone calling, and kept in-frame beta chains. Rows with a matching CDR3 protein are joined into one entry that keeps the most common DNA and genes. For this sample the table gives 660,000 or so distinct CDR3 sequences, of which about 54% were detected only once. Roughly 34% of the sample goes to the ten largest clones. Sample: blood. These TCRs come from a man aged 55 to 70 in good health.

This clonotype was picked up a small number of times. The chain combines TRBV9 with TRBJ1-2, with D unresolved. In germline, CDR1 is SGDLS, CDR2 YYNGEE. Trimming removed 4 bases at V and 0 bases at J, with 13 bases between. The CDR3 loop spans 15 amino acids. CDR3 sequence reads: CASSPWTDPNYGYTF. The DNA for the CDR3 is TGTGCCAGCAGCCCGTGGACGGATCCTAACTATGGCTACACCTTC. Filled out from reference TRBV9 and TRBJ1-2, the complete variable domain reads DSGVTQTPKHLITATGQRVTLRCSPRSGDLSVYWYQQSLDQGLQFLIQYYNGEERAKGNILERFSAQQFPDLHSELNLSSLELGDSALYFCASSPWTDPNYGYTFGSGTRLTVV.

Only a few counts were recorded for this clonotype. The J gene is TRBJ2-3, the V gene TRBV12-3 or TRBV12-4; D is tentatively TRBD1 or TRBD2 (6 bases each). The CDR3 is 16 amino acids. Trimming left V 3 bases short and J 3 bases short, with 16 bases between. CDR3 region: CASSLGGRGGTDTQYF. As DNA, the CDR3 is TGTGCCAGCAGTTTGGGGGGACGAGGGGGTACAGATACGCAGTATTTT.

V usage is TRBV6-5 and J usage is TRBJ1-2, with TRBD1 identical over 11 bases. CDR3 length equals 16 residues. V lost 0 bases to trimming and J lost 2 bases; unmatched junction nucleotides: 2. The germline V gene has CDR1 MNHEY and CDR2 SVGAGI. In DNA, the CDR3 is TGTGCCAGCAGTTACTCCCGGACAGGGGGCAACTATGGCTACACCTTC. It encodes CASSYSRTGGNYGYTF.

The chain links TRBV5-1 to TRBJ2-1; TRBD2 might be the D (7 bases). The germline gives CDR1 SGHRS, CDR2 YFSETQ. V was pared by 1 base and J by 5 bases, with 10 bases between. There are 14 residues in the CDR3. Here the CDR3 reads CASSLRGANNEQFF. In DNA form, the CDR3 reads TGCGCCAGCAGCTTGCGGGGGGCCAACAATGAGCAGTTCTTC.

The rearrangement uses TRBV20-1 and TRBJ2-1; perhaps TRBD2 as D (6 bases). Trimming removed 4 bases from V and 7 bases from J, with 17 bases in between. The CDR3 sequence is 14 residues long. Germline-derived CDR1 and CDR2 are DFQATT and SNEGSKA (reference sequence). CDR3 region: CSANGAPGRNEQFF. The DNA of the CDR3 is TGCAGTGCTAACGGGGCCCCTGGGAGGAATGAGCAGTTCTTC.

CDR3 nucleotide sequence: TGTGCCAGCAGCAAGGGGGGCACCGTAATTGAAGCTTTCTTT. Translation gives CASSKGGTVIEAFF. The rearrangement joins TRBV7-9 to TRBJ1-1; the D gene is possibly TRBD1 (6 bases). The CDR3 has 14 residues. V lost 5 bases to trimming and J lost 7 bases, with 17 bases between them. Germline CDR1 reads SEHNR; CDR2 reads FQNEAQ (reference sequence).

As to this clonotype: One end of the junction does not line up with germline, which may come from a read error. The chain is built from TRBV5-1 and TRBJ2-1; D possibly corresponds to TRBD1 (6 bases). The V gene's germline CDR1 is SGHRS and CDR2 YFSETQ. The CDR3 has 15 residues. The CDR3 DNA sequence: TGCGCCCGCAGCGACGGACAGAGCCCCTACAATGAGCAGTTCTTC. The encoded protein is CARSDGQSPYNEQFF. Variable domain in full (rest from reference TRBV5-1 and TRBJ2-1): KAGVTQTPRYLIKTRGQQVTLSCSPISGHRSVSWYQQTPGQGLQFLFEYFSETQRNKGNFPGRFSGRQFSNSRSEMNVSTLELGDSALYLCARSDGQSPYNEQFFGPGTRLTVL.

In nucleotides, the CDR3 is TGTGCCAGCAGTGAAGGGACAGGGCCCTCCTATGGCTACACCTTC. As protein: CASSEGTGPSYGYTF. V gene TRBV2 combines with J gene TRBJ1-2; 8 bases agree with TRBD1. CDR1 SNHLY and CDR2 FYNNEI come from the germline V gene. Unmatched junction bases numbered 5, after V lost 1 base and J lost 4 bases. This CDR3 has 15 amino acids.

The chain combines TRBV25-1 with TRBJ2-3; 8 positions agree with TRBD2. The CDR3 has 15 residues. V trimming: 4 bases; J trimming: 4 bases; junction bases outside the gene matches: 7. The germline V gene encodes CDR1 MGHDK and CDR2 SYGVNS. CDR3 region: CASSAYRGGADTQYF. The CDR3 DNA is TGTGCCAGCAGTGCCTATCGGGGGGGAGCAGATACGCAGTATTTT.

The chain carries TRBV20-1 and TRBJ2-3; possibly TRBD1 for D (6 bases). CDR1 and CDR2 (germline): DFQATT, SNEGSKA (reference sequence). The CDR3 is 12 residues long. The ends were cut back, 8 bases at V and 4 bases at J, with 13 bases in the middle. CDR3 amino acids: CSLRSGADTQYF. As DNA, the CDR3 is TGCAGTCTCCGTTCAGGGGCAGATACGCAGTATTTT.

This clonotype was seen a handful of times. The chain carries TRBV7-9 and TRBJ1-6; the D is unclear. Germline V gene sequence: CDR1 SEHNR, CDR2 FQNEAQ (reference sequence). This CDR3 is 15 amino acids long. Trimming shortened V by 4 bases and J by 8 bases, and 15 bases separated the two germline ends. The DNA of the CDR3 is TGTGCCAGCAGCTCCGGACCGGTCCCGGATTCACCCCTCCACTTT. It specifies CASSSGPVPDSPLHF.

This clonotype was counted between two and nine times. The chain couples TRBV29-1 to TRBJ1-2, with D possibly TRBD1 on 5 matching bases. The CDR3 has 12 residues. The V end was cut by 2 bases, the J end by 4 bases, with 8 bases between. Germline lookup yields CDR1 SQVTM and CDR2 ANQGSEA. Written as DNA, the CDR3 is TGCAGCGTTGAAAGACAGACCTATGGCTACACCTTC. Residues: CSVERQTYGYTF.

The genes are TRBV5-5 and TRBJ2-1, with 10 bases matching TRBD2. CDR1 SGHKS and CDR2 YYEKEE come from the germline V gene (reference sequence). Trimming removed 0 bases from V and 6 bases from J; junction bases left unmatched: 9. This CDR3 spans 17 amino acids. The CDR3 DNA reads TGTGCCAGCAGCTTGGCCCCGGGAGCGGGGGGGGCCAATGAGCAGTTCTTC. This encodes CASSLAPGAGGANEQFF.

The CDR3 DNA sequence: TGTGCCAGCAGCGTAGTGGGCAGTTCCTACGAGCAGTACTTC. The encoded protein is CASSVVGSSYEQYF. The chain couples TRBV9 to TRBJ2-7; D gene uncertain. The CDR3 length is 14 residues. CDR1 is SGDLS and CDR2 is YYNGEE in the germline V gene. The V end lost 0 bases, the J end lost 1 base, and 8 bases lay between the germline ends.

CDR3 sequence: CASSARGSDEQYF. The CDR3 DNA follows: TGTGCCAGCAGCGCCAGGGGGTCGGACGAGCAGTACTTC. V gene TRBV9 combines with J gene TRBJ2-5, with 7 bases fitting TRBD1. The DNA end is a closer match to TRBJ2-7, so the J assignment may be wrong. Germline V gene sequence: CDR1 SGDLS, CDR2 YYNGEE. The CDR3 totals 13 residues.

This clonotype appeared a few times. The genes are TRBV25-1 and TRBJ2-5, with unresolved D. The CDR3 length is 13 residues. The V end lost 4 bases, the J end lost 1 base, and 7 bases lay between the germline ends. CDR1 is MGHDK and CDR2 is SYGVNS in the germline V gene. CDR3 bases: TGTGCCAGCAGTGTTCCTCTCCAAGAGACCCAGTACTTC. Protein: CASSVPLQETQYF.

V is TRBV9 and J is TRBJ2-3; the D is unclear. This CDR3 contains 14 residues. In germline, CDR1 is SGDLS, CDR2 YYNGEE. V was clipped by 0 bases and J by 2 bases, with 7 bases between them. The CDR3 reads CASSVGAATDTQYF. The CDR3 DNA sequence: TGTGCCAGCAGCGTAGGAGCAGCCACAGATACGCAGTATTTT.

The chain combines TRBV21-1 with TRBJ2-7; the tabulated D call, TRBD1, remains unverified against the DNA. TRBV21-1 is marked as a pseudogene. The CDR3 has 16 amino acids. The CDR3 region has the DNA TGTGCCAGCAGCACCCGGGACAGAGATCGGGATTACGAGCAGTACTTC. It is translated as CASSTRDRDRDYEQYF.

This clonotype was observed a few times. The chain links TRBV5-6 to TRBJ1-6; D remains ambiguous. The V end lost 0 bases, the J end lost 6 bases, and 10 bases lay between the germline ends. The CDR3 runs to 15 residues. Germline CDR1 is SGHDT and CDR2 is YYEEEE. CDR3 region: CASSLGLTINSPLHF. Here the CDR3 DNA reads TGTGCCAGCAGCTTGGGGCTGACGATTAATTCACCCCTCCACTTT. The full variable domain, rest sourced from reference TRBV5-6 and TRBJ1-6, is DAGVTQSPTHLIKTRGQQVTLRCSPKSGHDTVSWYQQALGQGPQFIFQYYEEEERQRGNFPDRFSGHQFPNYSSELNVNALLLGDSALYLCASSLGLTINSPLHFGNGTRLTVT.

The rearrangement joins TRBV3-1 to TRBJ1-6; tentatively, D is TRBD1 (6 bases). The V end was cut by 4 bases, the J end by 7 bases, with 14 bases between. The CDR3 totals 15 residues. Looked up from germline, CDR1 is LGHDT and CDR2 is YNNKEL (reference sequence). The DNA for the CDR3 is TGTGCCAGCAGCCTAACCCCGGGGGCCAATTCACCCCTCCACTTT. Translated: CASSLTPGANSPLHF. Full variable domain (missing parts from reference TRBV3-1 and TRBJ1-6): DTAVSQTPKYLVTQMGNDKSIKCEQNLGHDTMYWYKQDSKKFLKIMFSYNNKELIINETVPNRFSPKSPDKAHLNLHINSLELGDSAVYFCASSLTPGANSPLHFGNGTRLTVT.

The V gene is TRBV2, the J gene TRBJ2-5, with TRBD2 identical over 12 bases. The CDR3 extends over 19 amino acids. Germline trimming cut 7 bases from V and 0 bases from J; bases unmatched to any gene: 15. CDR1 is SNHLY, CDR2 FYNNEI, per germline. The chain's CDR3 is CASTQITSGGPRYQETQYF. The CDR3 bases are TGTGCCAGCACCCAGATTACTAGCGGGGGGCCACGGTACCAAGAGACCCAGTACTTC.

V is TRBV9 and J is TRBJ2-1, with TRBD2 identical over 14 bases. CDR1 SGDLS and CDR2 YYNGEE come from the germline V gene. With 0 bases clipped from V and 0 bases from J, the junction kept 8 bases outside the gene matches. The CDR3 is 20 residues long. CDR3 in amino acids: CASSVAPGLAGVSSYNEQFF. The CDR3 DNA reads as TGTGCCAGCAGCGTAGCCCCGGGACTAGCGGGGGTGAGCTCCTACAATGAGCAGTTCTTC.

In the case of this clonotype: A junction end diverges from the germline sequence, so it may reflect a read error. The chain links TRBV2 to TRBJ2-1; 12 bases map to TRBD2. From germline, CDR1 is SNHLY and CDR2 FYNNEI. The CDR3 is 16 residues long. The CDR3 DNA sequence: TGTGCCAGCACTGAACTAGCGGGGGGCCGTTACAATGAGCAGTTCTTC. Its protein product is CASTELAGGRYNEQFF.

The chain has TRBV28 and TRBJ1-2; 9 bases agree with TRBD1. Looked up from germline, CDR1 is MDHEN and CDR2 is SYDVKM. V shed 2 bases and J 5 bases; nucleotides not matched to a gene: 9. The CDR3 totals 16 residues. The CDR3 DNA follows: TGTGCCAGCAGTTTAGGGGCCGGGACAGGGCCTTATGGCTACACCTTC. Its protein product is CASSLGAGTGPYGYTF.

The chain links TRBV5-1 to TRBJ2-7; tentatively, D is TRBD1 or TRBD2 (6 bases each). CDR3 length: 15 amino acids. Trimming removed 0 bases at V and 5 bases at J, with 15 bases between. The germline CDR1 and CDR2 sequences are SGHRS and YFSETQ. The CDR3 sequence: CASSLEGGSWDEQYF. In nucleotides, the CDR3 is TGCGCCAGCAGCTTGGAGGGGGGAAGTTGGGACGAGCAGTACTTC. The variable domain in full, completed from reference TRBV5-1 and TRBJ2-7, reads KAGVTQTPRYLIKTRGQQVTLSCSPISGHRSVSWYQQTPGQGLQFLFEYFSETQRNKGNFPGRFSGRQFSNSRSEMNVSTLELGDSALYLCASSLEGGSWDEQYFGPGTRLTVT.

Only a few counts were recorded for this clonotype. The chain employs TRBV4-2 and TRBJ2-5; 9 nucleotides match TRBD2. The V gene end was trimmed by 1 base and the J gene end by 1 base; junction bases not matched to a gene: 4. The CDR3 length is 16 residues. Germline CDR1 reads LGHNA; CDR2 reads YNFKEQ. The CDR3 spells CASSQVGAGGQETQYF. The CDR3 nucleotides are TGTGCCAGCAGCCAAGTGGGAGCGGGGGGCCAAGAGACCCAGTACTTC.

At least ten counts were recorded for this clonotype. The chain recombines TRBV20-1 with TRBJ2-3, with 13 bases aligning to TRBD2. This CDR3 is 14 amino acids long. Germline-derived CDR1 and CDR2 are DFQATT and SNEGSKA (reference sequence). This chain's CDR3 is CRTSGGTSTDTQYF. The CDR3 coding sequence is TGCAGGACTAGCGGGGGGACTAGCACAGATACGCAGTATTTT.

This chain links TRBV18 with TRBJ2-1; the D call may be TRBD1 or TRBD2 (5 bases each). Germline CDR1 KGHSH, CDR2 LQKENI. The CDR3 sequence is 13 residues long. V was cut by 6 bases and J by 6 bases, with 12 bases left in between. This CDR3 is CASSDEGSNEQFF. The CDR3 DNA is TGTGCCAGCTCGGACGAGGGGAGCAATGAGCAGTTCTTC.

Only a few counts were recorded for this clonotype. The J gene is TRBJ2-7, the V gene TRBV6-5; D ambiguous. CDR3 size: 16 residues. Trimming took 0 bases from V and 0 from J, leaving 12 bases between them. The germline CDR1 and CDR2 sequences are MNHEY and SVGAGI. The CDR3 loop reads CASSYSKGPVSYEQYF. Here the CDR3 DNA reads TGTGCCAGCAGTTACTCGAAAGGGCCGGTCTCCTACGAGCAGTACTTC.

This sequence joins TRBV5-6 and TRBJ2-5; TRBD1 aligns across 7 bases. Trimming took 7 bases from V and 10 from J; bases not matched to a gene: 13. Per germline, CDR1 SGHDT and CDR2 YYEEEE. This CDR3 has 13 amino acids. The DNA for the CDR3 is TGTGCCAGCGCGTGGCGGAGATCAGGGGGCCAGTACTTC. Encoded protein: CASAWRRSGGQYF.